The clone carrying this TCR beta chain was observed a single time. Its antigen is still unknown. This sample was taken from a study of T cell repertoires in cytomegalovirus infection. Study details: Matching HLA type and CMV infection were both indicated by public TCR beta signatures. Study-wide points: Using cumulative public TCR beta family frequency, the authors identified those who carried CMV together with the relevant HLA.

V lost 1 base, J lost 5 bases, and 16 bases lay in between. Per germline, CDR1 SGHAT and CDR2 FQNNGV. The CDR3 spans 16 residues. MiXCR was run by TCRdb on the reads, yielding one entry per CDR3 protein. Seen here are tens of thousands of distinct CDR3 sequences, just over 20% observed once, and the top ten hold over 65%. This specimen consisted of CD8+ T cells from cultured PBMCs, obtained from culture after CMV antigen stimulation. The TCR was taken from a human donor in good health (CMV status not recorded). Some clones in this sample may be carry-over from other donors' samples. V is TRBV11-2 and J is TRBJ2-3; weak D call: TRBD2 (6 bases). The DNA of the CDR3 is TGTGCCAGCAGCTTAGCAGAGGGTTGGGGGGAAGATACGCAGTATTTT. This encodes CASSLAEGWGEDTQYF.